Presented here are 25 T cell receptor beta chains from one specimen sequenced in a study of blood T cells in healthy people across ages. A second PCR of 7 to 11 cycles used a sample-barcoded 5' primer and a J-beta primer mix. In TCRdb, the 5' RACE reads were re-called with MiXCR into one record per CDR3 protein. The sample holds approximately 690,000 distinct CDR3 sequences; 40% to 50% are singletons and the top ten take 25% to 35%. Material for sequencing was blood. The source is a man older than 75 in good health.

V is TRBV7-2 and J is TRBJ2-5; 10 positions match TRBD1. Germline values: CDR1 SGHTA, CDR2 FQGNSA. CDR3 size: 17 residues. With 0 bases clipped from V and 0 bases from J, the junction kept 4 bases outside the gene matches. The DNA of the CDR3 is TGTGCCAGCAGCTTAGCGTGGGGGACAGGGGACCAAGAGACCCAGTACTTC. This sequence encodes CASSLAWGTGDQETQYF.

This clonotype has a handful of counts. The gene calls are TRBV10-3 and TRBJ2-5; TRBD1 matches 9 bases. Germline CDR1 ENHRY, CDR2 SYGVKD. J gave up 4 bases and V 0 bases, and 6 bases lay outside the gene matches. The CDR3 runs to 16 residues. The CDR3 DNA reads TGTGCCATCAGTGAGTCGAAAACAGGGGGCGGAGAGACCCAGTACTTC. It is translated as CAISESKTGGGETQYF.

This clonotype was counted a few times. The chain is built from TRBV6-5 and TRBJ1-4, with a tentative D call TRBD1 (6 bases). Trimming took off 8 bases at V and 5 bases at J, with 12 bases between the two ends. Looked up from germline, CDR1 is MNHEY and CDR2 is SVGAGI. CDR3 length: 13 amino acids. CDR3 in DNA: TGTGCCAGCCGGGGACACCCCAATGAAAAACTGTTTTTT. It specifies CASRGHPNEKLFF.

The chain joins TRBV29-1 to TRBJ1-5, with TRBD1 as a possible D gene (5 bases). Germline assignment: CDR1 SQVTM and CDR2 ANQGSEA. The CDR3 consists of 12 residues. Trimming took off 4 bases at V and 3 bases at J, with 7 bases between the two ends. The CDR3 spells CSVGGSNQPQHF. Written as DNA, the CDR3 is TGCAGCGTTGGGGGGTCCAATCAGCCCCAGCATTTT.

The chain uses TRBV18 and TRBJ2-3; no reliable D call. The CDR3 runs 15 residues. The germline V gene encodes CDR1 KGHSH and CDR2 LQKENI. V was shortened by 1 base and J by 0 bases, with 8 bases between the two germline ends. The CDR3 sequence is CASSPRSTSTDTQYF. The CDR3 nucleotides are TGTGCCAGCTCACCACGGAGCACTAGCACAGATACGCAGTATTTT.

V and J are TRBV7-9 and TRBJ2-5; 16 bases match TRBD2. CDR1 SEHNR and CDR2 FQNEAQ come from the germline V gene (reference sequence). Trimming at V came to 3 bases and at J to 2 bases, leaving 12 bases not matched to a gene. The CDR3 runs 20 residues. The chain's CDR3 is CASSLHRGTSGRGRQETQYF. CDR3 nucleotide sequence: TGTGCCAGCAGCTTGCATCGCGGGACTAGCGGGAGGGGTCGGCAAGAGACCCAGTACTTC.

The table lists this clonotype with a few counts. V gene TRBV27 combines with J gene TRBJ2-3; D uncertain. CDR3 length: 13 amino acids. The V gene lost 7 bases and the J gene lost 1 base, with 9 bases spanning the gap. CDR1 MNHEY and CDR2 SMNVEV come from the germline V gene (reference sequence). The CDR3 loop is CASISHGTDTQYF. Written as DNA, the CDR3 is TGTGCCAGCATATCCCACGGCACAGATACGCAGTATTTT.

This clonotype was observed a few times. The chain employs TRBV10-2 and TRBJ1-5; no firm D call. The CDR3 totals 14 residues. Trimming took off 2 bases at V and 5 bases at J, with 10 bases between the two ends. In germline, CDR1 is WSHSY, CDR2 SAAADI. CDR3 in DNA: TGCGCCAGCAGTGAGGCAGATCTTCATCAGCCCCAGCATTTT. It specifies CASSEADLHQPQHF.

The V call is TRBV7-2, the J call TRBJ2-1; 8 bases fit TRBD2. The CDR3 extends over 15 amino acids. J gave up 4 bases and V 3 bases, and 5 bases lay outside the gene matches. CDR1 is SGHTA and CDR2 is FQGNSA in the germline V gene. CDR3 DNA: TGTGCCAGCAGCTTGGAGCGGGGGCAATACAATGAGCAGTTCTTC. Its translation is CASSLERGQYNEQFF.

The J gene is TRBJ2-7, the V gene TRBV30, with D tentatively TRBD1 (5 bases). The ends were cut back, 3 bases at V and 3 bases at J, with 9 bases in the middle. Per the germline V gene, CDR1 is GTSNPN and CDR2 is SVGIG (reference sequence). The CDR3 runs 12 residues. CDR3 protein: CAWREGHYEQYF. The CDR3 nucleotides are TGTGCCTGGAGGGAAGGACACTACGAGCAGTACTTC.

Concerning this clonotype itself: A much larger clone lies a single base off, so this may be a read error. The chain is built from TRBV14 and TRBJ2-1, with D perhaps matching TRBD2 (6 bases). Trimming removed 1 base at V and 10 bases at J, with 17 bases between. In germline, CDR1 is SGHDN, CDR2 FVKESK. There are 15 residues in the CDR3. In DNA form, the CDR3 reads TGTGCCAGCAGCCAAGCGCGGGGACGGGGCGGCGAGCAGTTCTTC. This encodes CASSQARGRGGEQFF. The variable domain in full, completed from reference TRBV14 and TRBJ2-1, reads EAGVTQFPSHSVIEKGQTVTLRCDPISGHDNLYWYRRVMGKEIKFLLHFVKESKQDESGMPNNRFLAERTGGTYSTLKVQPAELEDSGVYFCASSQARGRGGEQFFGPGTRLTVL.

This chain joins TRBV4-1 and TRBJ2-5; D ambiguous. The V end was cut by 0 bases, the J end by 11 bases, with 19 bases between. This CDR3 is built from 15 residues. Germline-derived CDR1 and CDR2 are MGHRA and YSYEKL. CDR3 nucleotides: TGCGCCAGCAGCCAAGAGCAGGACCTACGTGCAGAGCAGTACTTC. This sequence encodes CASSQEQDLRAEQYF.

The chain employs TRBV6-2 or TRBV6-3 and TRBJ2-6, with D perhaps matching TRBD2 (5 bases). Germline CDR1 is MNHEY and CDR2 is SVGEGT. The CDR3 loop spans 15 amino acids. Trimming took 7 bases from V and 2 from J, leaving 12 bases between them. The CDR3 protein is CASNIPGAGANVLTF. The CDR3 DNA reads as TGTGCCAGCAACATTCCCGGGGCTGGGGCCAACGTCCTGACTTTC.

V usage is TRBV7-9 and J usage is TRBJ2-1; 7 nucleotides line up with TRBD1. Looked up from germline, CDR1 is SEHNR and CDR2 is FQNEAQ (reference sequence). V was clipped by 3 bases and J by 5 bases; unmatched bases: 16. The CDR3 is 18 amino acids. The CDR3 here is CASSFPTGKTLRNNEQFF. Here the CDR3 DNA reads TGTGCCAGCAGCTTTCCGACAGGGAAAACCCTTCGAAACAATGAGCAGTTCTTC. Full variable domain (remainder filled in from reference TRBV7-9 and TRBJ2-1): DTGVSQNPRHKITKRGQNVTFRCDPISEHNRLYWYRQTLGQGPEFLTYFQNEAQLEKSRLLSDRFSAERPKGSFSTLEIQRTEQGDSAMYLCASSFPTGKTLRNNEQFFGPGTRLTVL.

This clonotype was detected only a few times. The chain recombines TRBV24-1 with TRBJ2-1, with 15 bases identical to TRBD2. The V segment lost 3 bases and the J segment 7 bases; nucleotides outside the gene matches: 3. The CDR3 has 16 amino acids. Germline lookup yields CDR1 KGHDR and CDR2 SFDVKD. This CDR3 reads CATSDPGTSGGNEQFF. For the CDR3, the DNA is TGTGCCACCAGTGATCCAGGGACTAGCGGGGGGAATGAGCAGTTCTTC.

The gene calls are TRBV6-2 or TRBV6-3 and TRBJ2-7; 7 nucleotides align to TRBD2. Germline CDR1 and CDR2: MNHEY and SVGEGT. The ends lost 10 bases at V and 7 bases at J; junction bases unmatched: 13. The CDR3 sequence is 13 residues long. DNA of the CDR3: TGTGCCAACTCCGCGGGGGAGTGGAATGAGCAGTACTTC. Translating it yields CANSAGEWNEQYF.

The genes are TRBV6-5 and TRBJ1-2; D is perhaps TRBD1 (5 bases). The CDR3 loop spans 16 amino acids. V lost 5 bases, J lost 4 bases, and 20 bases lay in between. Germline CDR1 MNHEY, CDR2 SVGAGI. This chain's CDR3 is CASSRDFEVVSYGYTF. The CDR3 region has the DNA TGTGCCAGCAGTCGGGACTTCGAAGTAGTCTCCTATGGCTACACCTTC.

This clonotype showed up many times. V is TRBV10-3 and J is TRBJ2-5; tentative D call: TRBD2 (6 bases). Trimming pared 7 bases from V and 2 bases from J, leaving 14 bases between. Germline lookup yields CDR1 ENHRY and CDR2 SYGVKD. The CDR3 is 14 amino acids. Here the CDR3 DNA reads TGTGCCATCAAGGGAGGCGGGTCTCAAGAGACCCAGTACTTC. This encodes CAIKGGGSQETQYF.

The chain combines TRBV7-2 with TRBJ2-7, with 9 nucleotides matching TRBD2. J gave up 4 bases and V 5 bases, and 9 bases lay outside the gene matches. The CDR3 extends over 15 amino acids. Germline assignment: CDR1 SGHTA and CDR2 FQGNSA. This CDR3 reads CASSLRTSALYEQYF. The CDR3 coding sequence is TGTGCCAGCAGCCTCCGGACTAGCGCTCTTTACGAGCAGTACTTC.

The V gene is TRBV11-3, the J gene TRBJ2-4; 11 bases agree with TRBD1. CDR1 and CDR2 from the germline V gene are SGHNT and YENEEA. This CDR3 region has 16 residues. Trimming removed 5 bases from V and 1 base from J; junction bases left unmatched: 4. CDR3 in amino acids: CASSPGQGAAKNIQYF. CDR3 DNA: TGTGCCAGCAGCCCCGGACAGGGGGCTGCCAAAAACATTCAGTACTTC.

The table lists this clonotype with a count of one. The V and J genes are TRBV6-1 and TRBJ1-1, with 11 bases matching TRBD1. V was pared by 6 bases and J by 1 base, with 4 bases of the junction left unmatched. Germline CDR1 and CDR2: MNHNS and SASEGT. The CDR3 has 15 amino acids. The CDR3 sequence is CASRDRGRGNTEAFF. As DNA, the CDR3 is TGTGCCAGCAGGGACAGGGGGCGAGGGAACACTGAAGCTTTCTTT.

V usage is TRBV14 and J usage is TRBJ2-3; no reliable D call. Trimming removed 1 base at V and 2 bases at J, with 10 bases between. CDR1 is SGHDN and CDR2 is FVKESK in the germline V gene. This CDR3 is 15 amino acids long. CDR3 sequence: CASSQGDGPTDTQYF. The CDR3 DNA reads TGTGCCAGCAGCCAAGGAGACGGACCCACAGATACGCAGTATTTT.

In its sample, this clonotype was seen many times. This chain connects TRBV20-1 to TRBJ2-4; D is perhaps TRBD2 (5 bases). The V gene lost 3 bases and the J gene lost 1 base, with 19 bases spanning the gap. From germline, CDR1 is DFQATT and CDR2 SNEGSKA (reference sequence). The CDR3 totals 17 residues. DNA for the CDR3: TGCAGTGCTAGTCTGGGTTCGCTAGCAGCCGCCAAAAACATTCAGTACTTC. Protein: CSASLGSLAAAKNIQYF.

This clonotype showed up many times. V usage is TRBV2 and J usage is TRBJ2-3; the D gene is possibly TRBD1 (5 bases). CDR1 is SNHLY and CDR2 is FYNNEI in the germline V gene. The V end lost 5 bases, the J end lost 1 base, and 10 bases lay between the germline ends. The CDR3 spans 14 residues. The CDR3 DNA reads as TGTGCCAGCAGTCCAGGGATTGGCACAGATACGCAGTATTTT. Its protein is CASSPGIGTDTQYF.

There are a few counts of this clonotype. V usage is TRBV19 and J usage is TRBJ2-5; 12 nucleotides align to TRBD2. Trimming cost V 5 bases and J 5 bases; bases outside gene matches: 6. The CDR3 length is 15 residues. Germline V gene sequence: CDR1 LNHDA, CDR2 SQIVND (reference sequence). The CDR3 reads CASSRLAGDLETQYF. CDR3 bases: TGTGCCAGTAGTCGACTAGCGGGAGACCTCGAGACCCAGTACTTC.